The next 13 T cell receptor beta chains were all read from a single sample in a study of T cell clonality in common variable immunodeficiency. Study-level results: In common variable immunodeficiency, TCR beta chains reportedly carried fewer deletions and N-nucleotide insertions.

Their antigens remain unidentified. Some clones are missing from TCRdb's copy, which holds only in-frame ones; the method was immunoSEQ multiplex PCR. The data show tens of thousands of clones, none appearing only once, with 25% to 30% held by the ten largest. Sequenced material: peripheral blood mononuclear cells. These receptors all come from a human donor with common variable immunodeficiency.

This clone was counted at least ten times. The CDR3 extends 3 residues past the end of the read, so its final part is completed from the germline J gene. V is TRBV18 and J is TRBJ2-5; TRBD2 might be the D (6 bases). The V gene lost 3 bases and the J gene lost 5 bases, with 13 bases spanning the gap. CDR1 is KGHSH and CDR2 is LQKENI in the germline V gene. The CDR3 sequence is 14 residues long. The CDR3 reads CASSPLTGVETQYF. The DNA read from the CDR3 is TGTGCCAGCTCACCTCTGACGGGGGTGGAGACC.

This clone was picked up many times. The read is 3 residues too short to cover the CDR3 end, so that end is filled in from the germline J gene. This chain links TRBV29-1 with TRBJ2-1, with TRBD2 matching 7 bases. V lost 7 bases, J lost 6 bases, and 12 bases stayed unmatched. The CDR3 is 14 amino acids. CDR1 is SQVTM and CDR2 is ANQGSEA in the germline V gene. CDR3 bases read: TGCAGCGCCGCGGGCAGCGGGGCAATCAATGAG. Translating gives CSAAGSGAINE. The entire CDR3 protein is CSAAGSGAINEQFF.

This clone appeared a few times. From the germline J gene comes the end of the CDR3, since the read stops 3 residues before it. This chain connects TRBV2 to TRBJ2-5; 9 bases match TRBD2. The V segment lost 7 bases and the J segment 3 bases; nucleotides outside the gene matches: 9. CDR1 and CDR2 from the germline V gene are SNHLY and FYNNEI. The CDR3 covers 15 residues. The CDR3: CASTAGTSSKETQYF. CDR3 bases read: TGTGCCAGCACAGCCGGGACTAGCAGTAAAGAGACC. Based on the CDR3 plus reference TRBV2 and TRBJ2-5, the full variable domain is EPEVTQTPSHQVTQMGQEVILRCVPISNHLYFYWYRQILGQKVEFLVSFYNNEISEKSEIFDDQFSVERPDGSNFTLKIRSTKLEDSAMYFCASTAGTSSKETQYFGPGTRLLVL.

At least ten counts were recorded for this clone. The read terminates 3 residues before the CDR3 end, so the remaining end is supplied by the germline J gene. The J gene is TRBJ1-1, the V gene TRBV29-1, with a possible D match to TRBD1 (6 bases). The germline gives CDR1 SQVTM, CDR2 ANQGSEA. Trimming removed 7 bases at V and 1 base at J, with 16 bases between. The CDR3 runs 14 residues. The CDR3 DNA, read in part, is TGCAGCGCCGAAACAGGGCCGAGGAACACTGAA. This encodes CSAETGPRNTE. The complete CDR3 protein is CSAETGPRNTEAFF.

Regarding this clone: The read ends 3 residues early relative to the CDR3; the germline J gene fills the gap. In the same sample, other DNA sequences code for this CDR3. The chain combines TRBV6-2 or TRBV6-3 with TRBJ2-7, with 8 positions matching TRBD2. Trimming removed 4 bases from V and 1 base from J; junction bases left unmatched: 3. This CDR3 contains 14 residues. CDR1 is MNHEY, CDR2 SVGEGT, per germline. CDR3 DNA, as far as it was read: TGTGCCAGCAGTTTAGCGGGGCGGTCCTACGAG. Protein sequence: CASSLAGRSYE. The whole CDR3 sequence is CASSLAGRSYEQYF.

This clone was seen a few times. The read ends 3 residues before the CDR3 terminus; that terminus is restored from the germline J gene. The V call is TRBV7-2, the J call TRBJ1-2; possible D gene TRBD1, 5 bases. This CDR3 has 13 amino acids. CDR1 and CDR2 from the germline V gene are SGHTA and FQGNSA. The V gene lost 7 bases and the J gene lost 7 bases, with 16 bases spanning the gap. CDR3 region: CASTPGREVGYTF. The part of the CDR3 DNA that was read is TGTGCCAGCACCCCGGGCAGGGAGGTTGGC.

This clone appeared many times. The CDR3 sequence is CASSFYLQGAKNTEAFF. Incomplete CDR3 DNA: TGTGCCAGCAGTTTTTATCTCCAGGGGGCGAAGAACACTGAA. This sequence joins TRBV28 and TRBJ1-1; 8 nucleotides agree with TRBD1. The CDR3 is cut off 3 residues early in the read; its end comes from the germline J gene. The germline gives CDR1 MDHEN, CDR2 SYDVKM. The CDR3 has 17 amino acids. Trimming at V came to 3 bases and at J to 1 base, leaving 10 bases not matched to a gene.

In this sample, this clone turned up a few times. Read sequence stops 3 residues before the CDR3 end, and the germline J gene provides the missing end. This chain joins TRBV18 and TRBJ1-2; 8 bases are a match to TRBD1. With 3 bases clipped from V and 1 base from J, the junction kept 7 bases outside the gene matches. The CDR3 is 16 amino acids. Germline CDR1 is KGHSH and CDR2 is LQKENI. The sequenced CDR3 bases are TGTGCCAGCTCACCGTCCCGGGACAGGCTTAACTATGGC. Protein product: CASSPSRDRLNYG. The complete CDR3 reads CASSPSRDRLNYGYTF.

This clone has only a few counts. Read sequence stops 3 residues before the CDR3 end, and the germline J gene provides the missing end. This sequence joins TRBV7-6 and TRBJ1-1, with TRBD1 identical over 10 bases. CDR1 is SGHVS, CDR2 FNYEAQ, per germline. The trim removed 1 base at V and 5 bases at J, leaving 7 bases unmatched. This CDR3 is built from 16 residues. CDR3 amino acids: CASSLGETGGKTEAFF. The CDR3 DNA, read in part, is TGTGCCAGCAGCTTAGGGGAGACAGGGGGCAAGACTGAA.

For this clone: The read ends 3 residues before the CDR3 terminus; that terminus is restored from the germline J gene. The chain uses TRBV6-2 or TRBV6-3 and TRBJ1-5; 8 nucleotides align to TRBD1. The CDR3 totals 16 residues. CDR1 is MNHEY and CDR2 is SVGEGT in the germline V gene. The J segment lost 7 bases and the V segment lost 10 bases, leaving 18 bases of the junction unmatched. The covered CDR3 bases are TGTGCCACCCAAGCGGACCGGACAGGGATGAGACAGCCC. Protein: CATQADRTGMRQP. The whole CDR3 protein is CATQADRTGMRQPQHF.

The table lists this clone with many counts. The read falls 3 residues short of the CDR3 end, and the missing part is taken from the germline J gene. The chain uses TRBV10-3 and TRBJ1-1; D gene unclear. CDR1 and CDR2 (germline): ENHRY, SYGVKD. The CDR3 is made up of 13 amino acids. Trimming pared 4 bases from V and 0 bases from J, leaving 6 bases between. The CDR3 DNA, read in part, is TGTGCCATCAGTGTAGAGATGAACACTGAA. It translates to CAISVEMNTE. The full CDR3 reads CAISVEMNTEAFF.

This clone occurred a few times. The sequenced CDR3 bases are TGTGCCAGCAGTGGATTAGCGGGGGCCTCGTACGAG. This sequence encodes CASSGLAGASYE. The full CDR3 protein reads CASSGLAGASYEQYF. The V call is TRBV6-2 or TRBV6-3, the J call TRBJ2-7; TRBD2 agrees at 9 bases. The read halts 3 residues ahead of the CDR3 end, with the missing end drawn from the germline J gene. In germline, CDR1 is MNHEY, CDR2 SVGEGT. V was clipped by 5 bases and J by 4 bases; unmatched bases: 9. The CDR3 loop spans 15 amino acids.

This clone was seen more than once but under ten times. The CDR3 end lies 3 residues beyond the end of the read and is filled in from the germline J gene. The rearrangement links TRBV7-9 to TRBJ1-5; D is possibly TRBD1 (5 bases). Germline V CDR1 and CDR2: SEHNR, FQNEAQ (reference sequence). The CDR3 consists of 15 residues. Deletions cut 4 bases from V and 0 bases from J, with 10 bases between. The CDR3 DNA, read in part, is TGTGCCAGCAGCTCCTCGACAGTTAGCAATCAGCCC. Its translation: CASSSSTVSNQP. The entire CDR3 protein reads CASSSSTVSNQPQHF.